The 22 T cell receptor beta chains below all came from one sample that was sequenced in a study of identical twins. TCRdb passed the 5' RACE reads through MiXCR, listing each CDR3 protein once. The sample lists 540,000 or so distinct CDR3 sequences, 20% to 25% occurring once. This sample was shared with a second study, whose subject was yellow fever vaccine responses in identical twins.

Sequenced: CD4+ T cells sorted from blood. The source is a woman in her late teens or twenties in good health.

V and J are TRBV28 and TRBJ1-2; D call uncertain. This CDR3 is built from 13 residues. Germline values: CDR1 MDHEN, CDR2 SYDVKM. V was pared by 7 bases and J by 8 bases, with 17 bases between. The CDR3 bases are TGTGCCAGCAATTCCGGAGGATCCGGAGGCTACACCTTC. Amino acid sequence: CASNSGGSGGYTF.

The chain combines TRBV7-9 with TRBJ2-1; 8 bases map to TRBD2. The trim removed 1 base at V and 10 bases at J, leaving 6 bases unmatched. Germline V gives CDR1 SEHNR, CDR2 FQNEAQ (reference sequence). CDR3 length: 14 amino acids. CDR3 coding DNA: TGTGCCAGCAGCTTAGAGGGGCTAGCGGGCGAGCAGTTCTTC. Encoded protein: CASSLEGLAGEQFF.

This clonotype was counted between two and nine times. The chain has TRBV6-1 and TRBJ2-3, with 8 bases matching TRBD2. This CDR3 region has 16 residues. With V trimmed by 6 bases and J by 6 bases, 14 bases remained unmatched. Germline V lookup: CDR1 MNHNS, CDR2 SASEGT. CDR3 sequence: CASRSMAGGGGDTQYF. The CDR3 nucleotides read TGTGCCAGCAGATCCATGGCGGGGGGAGGGGGGGATACGCAGTATTTT.

This clonotype was seen a handful of times. Here the CDR3 reads CSARTSGSSYEQYF. The CDR3 DNA sequence: TGCAGTGCTAGAACTAGCGGGAGCTCCTACGAGCAGTACTTC. The chain uses TRBV20-1 and TRBJ2-7; 11 bases map to TRBD2. V was pared by 2 bases and J by 0 bases, with 0 bases of the junction left unmatched. The CDR3 runs to 14 residues. Germline CDR1 reads DFQATT; CDR2 reads SNEGSKA (reference sequence).

The chain combines TRBV4-1 with TRBJ2-3; the match to TRBD1 covers 8 bases. Germline CDR1 is MGHRA and CDR2 is YSYEKL. The CDR3 loop spans 16 amino acids. Losses at the gene ends were 1 base for V and 4 bases for J; bases not matched to a gene: 7. DNA for the CDR3: TGCGCCAGCAGCCAAGGGAGAGGACAGGGCTCAGATACGCAGTATTTT. Translation: CASSQGRGQGSDTQYF.

This clonotype was observed a few times. The gene calls are TRBV10-3 and TRBJ2-1; D is perhaps TRBD2 (5 bases). V lost 4 bases and J 6 bases, leaving 10 bases between the germline ends. This CDR3 comprises 13 residues. Per the germline V gene, CDR1 is ENHRY and CDR2 is SYGVKD. CDR3 nucleotide sequence: TGTGCCATCAGTGGCGGACTCTTCAATGAGCAGTTCTTC. Translation gives CAISGGLFNEQFF.

The sample holds many counts of this clonotype. The V and J genes are TRBV5-1 and TRBJ2-2, with D maybe TRBD2 (6 bases). V was cut by 0 bases and J by 1 base, with 10 bases left in between. Looked up from germline, CDR1 is SGHRS and CDR2 is YFSETQ. The CDR3 consists of 16 residues. The CDR3 sequence: CASSLDETRNTGELFF. Written as DNA, the CDR3 is TGCGCCAGCAGCTTGGATGAGACTAGGAACACCGGGGAGCTGTTTTTT.

This clonotype was seen a handful of times. This rearrangement joins TRBV3-1 to TRBJ2-1; 12 positions match TRBD2. Unmatched junction bases numbered 6, after V lost 7 bases and J lost 8 bases. Germline V gene lookup returns CDR1 LGHDT and CDR2 YNNKEL (reference sequence). This CDR3 has 14 residues. The CDR3 DNA follows: TGTGCCAGCACCCTAGCGGGGGGGGTTGATGAGCAGTTCTTC. Translating it yields CASTLAGGVDEQFF.

The chain uses TRBV12-3 or TRBV12-4 and TRBJ2-7, with TRBD2 matching 14 bases. The CDR3 has 15 residues. With 8 bases clipped from V and 4 bases from J, the junction kept 7 bases outside the gene matches. The CDR3 DNA reads TGTGCCAGCCGATGGGGGACTAGCGGGAGTTACGAGCAGTACTTC. Protein: CASRWGTSGSYEQYF.

This chain connects TRBV27 to TRBJ2-7; the match to TRBD2 covers 12 bases. CDR3 length: 21 amino acids. Trimming at V came to 5 bases and at J to 4 bases, leaving 24 bases not matched to a gene. Per germline, CDR1 MNHEY and CDR2 SMNVEV (reference sequence). The CDR3: CASSTLLTSGGPPQGTYEQYV. The CDR3 DNA sequence: TGTGCCAGCAGTACTCTATTGACTAGCGGGGGACCTCCACAGGGGACTTACGAGCAGTACGTC.

V is TRBV2 and J is TRBJ2-1; 14 bases map to TRBD2. Germline CDR1 SNHLY, CDR2 FYNNEI. CDR3 length equals 18 residues. V trimming: 5 bases; J trimming: 7 bases; junction bases outside the gene matches: 13. CDR3 coding DNA: TGTGCCAGCAGTCTTTCCAGACTAGCGGGAGGGGGCGAAAATGAGCAGTTCTTC. It is translated as CASSLSRLAGGGENEQFF.

This sequence joins TRBV7-2 and TRBJ2-3, with 8 bases matching TRBD1. The CDR3 is 13 amino acids. Germline V gene sequence: CDR1 SGHTA, CDR2 FQGNSA. J gave up 5 bases and V 5 bases, and 3 bases lay outside the gene matches. CDR3 protein: CASSRQGIDTQYF. DNA of the CDR3: TGTGCCAGCAGCCGACAGGGGATAGATACGCAGTATTTT.

This clonotype was counted between two and nine times. The chain combines TRBV20-1 with TRBJ2-2; possible D gene TRBD2, 5 bases. V was clipped by 4 bases and J by 3 bases, with 12 bases between them. Germline V gene sequence: CDR1 DFQATT, CDR2 SNEGSKA (reference sequence). This CDR3 has 14 amino acids. The CDR3 here is CSAIGRGDTGELFF. The CDR3 DNA sequence: TGCAGTGCTATAGGACGGGGAGACACCGGGGAGCTGTTTTTT.

This clonotype was recorded once. V is TRBV7-8 and J is TRBJ1-1, with D tentatively TRBD1 (5 bases). Germline V gene data show CDR1 as SGHVS and CDR2 as FQNEAQ. The CDR3 extends over 13 amino acids. Trimming stripped 1 base from V and 6 bases from J, with 9 bases between. CDR3 sequence (DNA): TGTGCCAGCAGCTTAGGTGGCAGGGCTGAAGCTTTCTTT. Translation gives CASSLGGRAEAFF.

This clonotype was found a few times. The chain employs TRBV19 and TRBJ2-1, with TRBD1 matching 8 bases. Germline CDR1 is LNHDA and CDR2 is SQIVND (reference sequence). The J segment lost 2 bases and the V segment lost 5 bases, leaving 8 bases of the junction unmatched. The CDR3 totals 16 residues. CDR3 DNA: TGTGCCAGTAGTGGGCAGGGGGCTGAAACCTACAATGAGCAGTTCTTC. Its translation: CASSGQGAETYNEQFF.

This clonotype was seen ten or more times. The chain links TRBV7-9 to TRBJ2-1; TRBD1 is a possible D gene (5 bases). The CDR3 has 13 amino acids. Germline loops: CDR1 SEHNR, CDR2 FQNEAQ (reference sequence). V was pared by 2 bases and J by 6 bases, with 8 bases between. CDR3 in amino acids: CASSLSGFNEQFF. CDR3 coding DNA: TGTGCCAGCAGCTTATCAGGGTTCAATGAGCAGTTCTTC. Filled out from reference TRBV7-9 and TRBJ2-1, the complete variable domain reads DTGVSQNPRHKITKRGQNVTFRCDPISEHNRLYWYRQTLGQGPEFLTYFQNEAQLEKSRLLSDRFSAERPKGSFSTLEIQRTEQGDSAMYLCASSLSGFNEQFFGPGTRLTVL.

The table lists this clonotype with a few counts. This chain links TRBV7-8 with TRBJ2-7; D is unresolved. The V and J ends lost 1 base and 2 bases respectively, with 12 bases between them. Germline-derived CDR1 and CDR2 are SGHVS and FQNEAQ. This CDR3 spans 15 amino acids. DNA of the CDR3: TGTGCCAGCAGCTTAGAAAGCTTACGGACCTACGAGCAGTACTTC. This gives the protein CASSLESLRTYEQYF.

V gene TRBV12-3 or TRBV12-4 combines with J gene TRBJ2-3; D is unclear. With 7 bases removed from V and 2 bases from J, the gap between germline ends came to 13 bases. The CDR3 has 14 amino acids. For the CDR3, the DNA is TGTGCCAGCACGAAGCGAAACTACACAGATACGCAGTATTTT. Translating it yields CASTKRNYTDTQYF.

This clonotype appeared a few times. This chain uses TRBV7-9 with TRBJ1-6, with D unclear. The CDR3 is made up of 14 amino acids. Trimming removed 0 bases from V and 6 bases from J, with 6 bases in between. Germline V CDR1 and CDR2: SEHNR, FQNEAQ (reference sequence). CDR3 bases: TGTGCCAGCAGCTTAGCACAGCCTAATTCACCCCTCCACTTT. Encoded protein: CASSLAQPNSPLHF. Complete variable domain (other parts from reference TRBV7-9 and TRBJ1-6): DTGVSQNPRHKITKRGQNVTFRCDPISEHNRLYWYRQTLGQGPEFLTYFQNEAQLEKSRLLSDRFSAERPKGSFSTLEIQRTEQGDSAMYLCASSLAQPNSPLHFGNGTRLTVT.

The chain combines TRBV2 with TRBJ2-7; D gene unclear. Germline V lookup: CDR1 SNHLY, CDR2 FYNNEI. Trimming cost V 9 bases and J 4 bases, with 13 bases left between them. This CDR3 has 12 residues. The CDR3 region is CASRDDGYEQYF. The CDR3 DNA reads as TGTGCCAGTCGCGACGACGGTTACGAGCAGTACTTC.

This clonotype was recorded a few times. This CDR3 is CSARGGPLDYGYTF. In DNA, the CDR3 is TGCAGTGCTAGAGGAGGACCGCTTGACTATGGCTACACCTTC. This chain joins TRBV20-1 and TRBJ1-2; D call uncertain. The germline gives CDR1 DFQATT, CDR2 SNEGSKA (reference sequence). The CDR3 runs 14 residues. V was trimmed by 1 base and J by 3 bases, leaving 12 bases between them.

This clonotype came up a few times. The chain links TRBV5-5 to TRBJ2-1; possible D gene TRBD1, 7 bases. This CDR3 contains 18 residues. V was cut by 1 base and J by 9 bases, with 26 bases left in between. Germline V gene data show CDR1 as SGHKS and CDR2 as YYEKEE (reference sequence). CDR3 sequence: CASSLSGLGVAEGAEQFF. The CDR3 DNA reads as TGTGCCAGCAGCTTGAGCGGTCTCGGGGTAGCGGAGGGGGCTGAGCAGTTCTTC.